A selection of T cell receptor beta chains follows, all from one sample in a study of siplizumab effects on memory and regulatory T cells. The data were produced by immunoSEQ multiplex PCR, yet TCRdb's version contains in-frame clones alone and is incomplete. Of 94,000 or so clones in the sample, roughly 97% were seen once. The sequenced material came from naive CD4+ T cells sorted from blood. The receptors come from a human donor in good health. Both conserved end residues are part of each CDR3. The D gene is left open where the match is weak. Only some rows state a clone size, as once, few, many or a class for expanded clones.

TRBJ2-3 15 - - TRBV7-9 CASSLGGVGADTQYF TGTGCCAGCAGCTTAGGAGGGGTAGGGGCAGATACGCAGTATTTT
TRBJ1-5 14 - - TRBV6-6 CATTWGGPNQPQHF TGTGCCACGACCTGGGGGGGGCCCAATCAGCCCCAGCATTTT
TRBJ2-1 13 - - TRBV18 CASSLYSDNEQFF TGTGCCAGCTCACTCTACTCCGACAATGAGCAGTTCTTC
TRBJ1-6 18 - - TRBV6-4 CASSDPQGGASYNSPLHF TGTGCCAGCAGTGACCCCCAAGGGGGGGCATCCTATAATTCACCCCTCCACTTT
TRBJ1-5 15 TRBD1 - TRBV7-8 CASSLPGGISQPQHF TGTGCCAGCAGCTTACCAGGGGGTATTAGCCAGCCCCAGCATTTT
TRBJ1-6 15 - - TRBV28 CASTAYTGRGSPLHF TGTGCCAGCACCGCCTACACAGGGCGAGGGTCACCCCTCCACTTT
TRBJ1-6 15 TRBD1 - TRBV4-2 CASSQATGDYSPLHF TGTGCCAGCAGCCAAGCGACAGGGGACTATTCACCCCTCCACTTT
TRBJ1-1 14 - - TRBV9 CASSKGGFRTEAFF TGTGCCAGCAGCAAAGGTGGGTTTCGCACTGAAGCTTTCTTT
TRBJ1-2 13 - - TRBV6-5 CASSYRQRDGYTF TGTGCCAGCAGTTACAGGCAGAGAGATGGCTACACCTTC
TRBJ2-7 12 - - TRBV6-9 CASPDQRQDRAW TGTGCCAGCCCAGACCAGCGACAGGACAGAGCGTGG
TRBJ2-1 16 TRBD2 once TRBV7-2 CASSPASGGLYNEQFF TGTGCCAGCAGCCCCGCTAGCGGGGGCCTCTACAATGAGCAGTTCTTC
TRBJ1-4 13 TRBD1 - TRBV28 CAILGQGFEKLFF TGTGCCATCTTAGGACAGGGGTTTGAAAAACTGTTTTTT
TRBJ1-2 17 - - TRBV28 CASLSGGTLSSNYGYTF TGTGCCAGCCTCTCGGGGGGGACCCTTTCGTCTAACTATGGCTACACCTTC
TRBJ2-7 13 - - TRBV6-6 CATLGAPSYEQYF TGTGCCACCCTAGGGGCTCCCTCCTACGAGCAGTACTTC
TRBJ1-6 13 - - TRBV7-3 CASSSTDNSPLHF TGTGCCAGCAGCTCGACAGATAATTCACCCCTCCACTTT
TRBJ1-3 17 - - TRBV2 CASSEAGTGPWGNTIYF TGTGCCAGCAGTGAAGCAGGGACCGGGCCGTGGGGAAACACCATATATTTT
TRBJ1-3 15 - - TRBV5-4 CASSVQGPVGNTIYF TGTGCCAGCAGCGTCCAGGGTCCAGTTGGAAACACCATATATTTT
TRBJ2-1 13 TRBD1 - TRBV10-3 CAISDPIRDRVFF TGTGCCATCAGTGACCCGATCCGGGACAGGGTGTTCTTC
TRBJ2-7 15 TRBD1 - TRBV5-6 CASSLAGTGVYEQYF TGTGCCAGCAGCCTCGCCGGGACAGGCGTCTACGAGCAGTACTTC
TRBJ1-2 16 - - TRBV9 CASSVGSWDGNYGYTF TGTGCCAGCAGCGTAGGTTCATGGGACGGCAACTATGGCTACACCTTC
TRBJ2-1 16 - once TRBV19 CASTDGLLSSYNEQFF TGTGCCAGTACCGATGGACTATTGAGCTCCTACAATGAGCAGTTCTTC
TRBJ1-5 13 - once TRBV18 CASSPEQNQPQHF TGTGCCAGCTCCCCAGAGCAGAATCAGCCCCAGCATTTT
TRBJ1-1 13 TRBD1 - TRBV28 CASRGTGDTEAFF TGTGCCAGCCGTGGTACAGGGGACACTGAAGCTTTCTTT
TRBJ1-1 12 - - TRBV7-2 CASTGGNTEAFF TGTGCCAGCACGGGGGGGAACACTGAAGCTTTCTTT
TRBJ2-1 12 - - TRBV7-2 CASSQTVIEQFF TGTGCCAGCAGTCAAACAGTAATTGAGCAGTTCTTC
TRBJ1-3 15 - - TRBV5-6 CASSLFPDAGNTIYF TGTGCCAGCAGCTTATTTCCAGATGCGGGAAACACCATATATTTT
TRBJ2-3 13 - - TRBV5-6 CASKRGSTDTQYF TGTGCCAGCAAAAGGGGGAGCACAGATACGCAGTATTTT
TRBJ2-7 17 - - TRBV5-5 CASSLAGARSSSYEQYF TGTGCCAGCAGCTTGGCCGGGGCGCGATCTAGTTCCTACGAGCAGTACTTC
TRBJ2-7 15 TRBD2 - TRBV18 CASSPLYAGGDEQYF TGTGCCAGCTCCCCCCTTTATGCGGGGGGGGACGAGCAGTACTTC
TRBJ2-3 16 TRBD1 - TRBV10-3 CAIIQGAPGNTDTQYF TGTGCCATCATCCAGGGGGCCCCGGGTAACACAGATACGCAGTATTTT
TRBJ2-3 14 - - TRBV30 CAWSHGQFPDSQYF TGTGCCTGGAGCCATGGACAGTTCCCGGACTCGCAGTATTTT
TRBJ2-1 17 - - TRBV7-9 CASSLVGAPQGRGEQFF TGTGCCAGCAGCTTAGTGGGGGCTCCACAGGGGCGGGGTGAGCAGTTCTTC
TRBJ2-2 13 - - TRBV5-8 CASSLYGAGELFF TGTGCCAGCAGCTTGTATGGGGCCGGGGAGCTGTTTTTT
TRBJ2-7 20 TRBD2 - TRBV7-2 CASSLAGLAGGLPRLNEQYF TGTGCCAGCAGCTTAGCGGGACTAGCGGGGGGGCTACCACGTTTAAACGAGCAGTACTTC
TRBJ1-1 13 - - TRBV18 CASSPLGTTEAFF TGTGCCAGCTCACCTTTGGGGACCACTGAAGCTTTCTTT
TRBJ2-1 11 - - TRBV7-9 CASGQGFEQFF TGTGCCAGTGGGCAGGGGTTTGAGCAGTTCTTC
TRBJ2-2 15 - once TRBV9 CASSVGGGFTGELFF TGTGCCAGCAGCGTAGGTGGAGGGTTCACCGGGGAGCTGTTTTTT
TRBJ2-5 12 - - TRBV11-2 CASNWVGETQYF TGTGCCAGCAATTGGGTCGGAGAGACCCAGTACTTC
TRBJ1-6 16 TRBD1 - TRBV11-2 CASSLNSGTGNSPLHF TGTGCCAGCAGCTTAAACTCCGGGACAGGAAATTCACCCCTCCACTTT
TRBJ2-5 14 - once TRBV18 CASSSRAGGETQYF TGTGCCAGCTCGTCCCGGGCCGGAGGGGAGACCCAGTACTTC
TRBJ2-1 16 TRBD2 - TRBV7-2 CASSARLAGVSNEQFF TGTGCCAGCAGCGCCCGACTAGCGGGGGTAAGCAATGAGCAGTTCTTC
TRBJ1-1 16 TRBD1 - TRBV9 CASSAIGQGRFTEAFF TGTGCCAGCAGCGCCATAGGACAGGGGAGGTTTACTGAAGCTTTCTTT
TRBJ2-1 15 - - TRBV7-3 CASSLTFGPYNEQFF TGTGCCAGCAGCTTAACGTTCGGCCCTTACAATGAGCAGTTCTTC
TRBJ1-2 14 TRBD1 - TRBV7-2 CASSPDRGGYGYTF TGTGCCAGCAGCCCTGACAGGGGCGGTTATGGCTACACCTTC
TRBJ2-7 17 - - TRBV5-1 CASSLVGTLGAWSEQYF TGCGCCAGCAGCTTGGTGGGGACACTAGGGGCTTGGAGCGAGCAGTACTTC
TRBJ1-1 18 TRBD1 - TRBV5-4 CASSPPTDRARMNTEAFF TGTGCCAGCAGCCCCCCAACAGACAGGGCGAGGATGAACACTGAAGCTTTCTTT
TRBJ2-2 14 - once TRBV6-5 CASSYSVTAGELFF TGTGCCAGCAGTTATTCGGTGACGGCCGGGGAGCTGTTTTTT
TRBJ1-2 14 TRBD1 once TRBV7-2 CASSFQTGPYGYTF TGTGCCAGCAGCTTCCAGACAGGGCCGTATGGCTACACCTTC
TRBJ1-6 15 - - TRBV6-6 CASRVPGQPNSPLHF TGTGCCAGCAGAGTTCCGGGACAACCGAATTCACCCCTCCACTTT